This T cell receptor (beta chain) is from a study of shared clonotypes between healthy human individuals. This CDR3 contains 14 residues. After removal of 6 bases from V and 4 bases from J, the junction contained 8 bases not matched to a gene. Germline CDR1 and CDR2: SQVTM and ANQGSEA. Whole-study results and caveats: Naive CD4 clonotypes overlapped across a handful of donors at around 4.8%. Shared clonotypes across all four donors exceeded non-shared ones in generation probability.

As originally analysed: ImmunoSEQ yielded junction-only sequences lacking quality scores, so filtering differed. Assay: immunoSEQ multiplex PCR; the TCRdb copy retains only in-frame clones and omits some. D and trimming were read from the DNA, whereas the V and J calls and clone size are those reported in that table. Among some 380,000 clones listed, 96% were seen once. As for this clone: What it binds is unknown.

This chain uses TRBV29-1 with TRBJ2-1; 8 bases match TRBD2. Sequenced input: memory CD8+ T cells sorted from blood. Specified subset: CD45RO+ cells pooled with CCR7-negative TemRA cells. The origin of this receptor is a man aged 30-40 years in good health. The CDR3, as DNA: TGCAGCGTGCTGGCGGGAGGAGGTTACAATGAGCAGTTCTTC. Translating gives CSVLAGGGYNEQFF.